The 20 T cell receptor beta chains in this list originate from one sample, sequenced in a study of T cell repertoires in cytomegalovirus infection. Their recognized antigens are unknown. TCRdb used MiXCR to reprocess the reads, holding one entry per CDR3 protein. Of approximately 770,000 distinct CDR3 sequences in the sample, about 28% were seen once. Sequenced material: cultured CD8+ T cells from PBMCs, taken from culture after CMV antigen stimulation. These receptors were obtained from a human donor in good health (CMV status not recorded). Some clones in this sample may be carry-over from other donors' samples.

The genes are TRBV18 and TRBJ2-2, with 11 nucleotides matching TRBD2. Germline values: CDR1 KGHSH, CDR2 LQKENI. The ends lost 6 bases at V and 6 bases at J; junction bases unmatched: 15. The CDR3 extends over 18 amino acids. CDR3 region: CASSPEPGTSGGPGELFF. Here the CDR3 DNA reads TGTGCCAGCTCCCCTGAGCCGGGGACTAGCGGAGGCCCCGGGGAGCTGTTTTTT. The full variable domain, its missing parts supplied by reference TRBV18 and TRBJ2-2, is NAGVMQNPRHLVRRRGQEARLRCSPMKGHSHVYWYRQLPEEGLKFMVYLQKENIIDESGMPKERFSAEFPKEGPSILRIQQVVRGDSAAYFCASSPEPGTSGGPGELFFGEGSRLTVL.

This clonotype was seen more than once but under ten times. The V call is TRBV5-6, the J call TRBJ2-7, with 7 bases lining up with TRBD1. Germline V gene lookup returns CDR1 SGHDT and CDR2 YYEEEE. V lost 4 bases, J lost 5 bases, and 9 bases stayed unmatched. This CDR3 comprises 14 residues. In DNA, the CDR3 is TGTGCCAGCAGCCAGCTCACAGGGGAGAACGAGCAGTACGTC. Protein sequence: CASSQLTGENEQYV.

The V gene is TRBV29-1, the J gene TRBJ1-2; TRBD1 might be the D (5 bases). Trimming took 4 bases from V and 5 from J, leaving 17 bases between them. Germline V CDR1 and CDR2: SQVTM, ANQGSEA. The CDR3 consists of 14 residues. In DNA form, the CDR3 reads TGCAGCGTTGTACCCATGGACAAAGCTTATGGCTACACCTTC. It translates to CSVVPMDKAYGYTF.

This clonotype was counted a few times. V usage is TRBV7-8 and J usage is TRBJ1-1, with a possible D match to TRBD1 (5 bases). V was trimmed by 3 bases and J by 3 bases, leaving 17 bases between them. Germline CDR1 and CDR2: SGHVS and FQNEAQ. This CDR3 is 16 amino acids long. In nucleotides, the CDR3 is TGTGCCAGCAGCTTCCCCCAGGCGTCAGGGTACACTGAAGCTTTCTTT. Translated, it gives CASSFPQASGYTEAFF.

This clonotype was counted ten times or more. CDR3 DNA: TGTGCCAGCAGCTTAGAACAGGACAGCCTCCTCGAGGAGCAGTACTTC. It specifies CASSLEQDSLLEEQYF. The V gene is TRBV7-6, the J gene TRBJ2-7; tentative D call: TRBD1 (6 bases). The CDR3 sequence is 16 residues long. Between the trimmed V and J ends, which lost 1 base and 7 bases, there was a span of 20 bases. Germline CDR1 is SGHVS and CDR2 is FNYEAQ.

The chain joins TRBV6-5 to TRBJ2-7, with no clear D. CDR3 length: 14 amino acids. The V gene lost 0 bases and the J gene lost 1 base, with 7 bases spanning the gap. Germline V CDR1 and CDR2: MNHEY, SVGAGI. This CDR3 reads CASSYSKASYEQYV. The CDR3 DNA follows: TGTGCCAGCAGTTACTCGAAGGCTTCCTACGAGCAGTACGTC.

This clonotype was counted ten times or more. The chain combines TRBV7-2 with TRBJ2-3; the D gene is possibly TRBD1 (6 bases). Trimming took off 1 base at V and 0 bases at J, with 14 bases between the two ends. CDR3 length: 17 amino acids. The germline CDR1 and CDR2 sequences are SGHTA and FQGNSA. The CDR3 region has the DNA TGTGCCAGCAGCTTAGAACCACAGGGATCGAGCACAGATACGCAGTATTTT. Translating it yields CASSLEPQGSSTDTQYF.

This clonotype was found a few times. The chain combines TRBV12-3 or TRBV12-4 with TRBJ2-1; 9 bases match TRBD1. The ends lost 5 bases at V and 8 bases at J; junction bases unmatched: 10. CDR3 length: 15 residues. The DNA of the CDR3 is TGTGCCAGCAGTGGCCCCGGACAGGGGTTGTATGAGCAGTTCTTC. Translation gives CASSGPGQGLYEQFF.

This clonotype was seen ten or more times. The junction departs from the called germline gene at one end, perhaps through a read error. The rearrangement links TRBV5-1 to TRBJ1-2; no reliable D call. This CDR3 has 14 amino acids. Germline V lookup: CDR1 SGHRS, CDR2 YFSETQ. The CDR3 coding sequence is TGTGCCAGCAGCTTAGTCGGCAGTAACTATGGCTACACCTTC. Its protein product is CASSLVGSNYGYTF. Based on the CDR3 plus reference TRBV5-1 and TRBJ1-2, the full variable domain is KAGVTQTPRYLIKTRGQQVTLSCSPISGHRSVSWYQQTPGQGLQFLFEYFSETQRNKGNFPGRFSGRQFSNSRSEMNVSTLELGDSALYLCASSLVGSNYGYTFGSGTRLTVV.

This clonotype came up a few times. The chain links TRBV19 to TRBJ2-2, with D possibly TRBD2 on 5 matching bases. CDR1 is LNHDA, CDR2 SQIVND, per germline (reference sequence). Trimming cost V 0 bases and J 7 bases, with 9 bases left between them. The CDR3 contains 14 residues. The CDR3 sequence: CASSIDEAGGELFF. The CDR3 region has the DNA TGTGCCAGTAGTATAGATGAGGCGGGCGGGGAGCTGTTTTTT. The full variable domain, completed using reference TRBV19 and TRBJ2-2, is DGGITQSPKYLFRKEGQNVTLSCEQNLNHDAMYWYRQDPGQGLRLIYYSQIVNDFQKGDIAEGYSVSREKKESFPLTVTSAQKNPTAFYLCASSIDEAGGELFFGEGSRLTVL.

V usage is TRBV6-5 and J usage is TRBJ1-2; 10 positions agree with TRBD1. The CDR3 totals 16 residues. Trimming at V came to 3 bases and at J to 3 bases, leaving 7 bases not matched to a gene. Germline lookup yields CDR1 MNHEY and CDR2 SVGAGI. The CDR3 spells CASSYTLTGGDYGYTF. The CDR3 region has the DNA TGTGCCAGCAGTTATACCTTGACAGGGGGCGACTATGGCTACACCTTC.

This chain uses TRBV6-1 with TRBJ2-7; 8 bases agree with TRBD1. The CDR3 loop spans 13 amino acids. V trimming: 3 bases; J trimming: 6 bases; junction bases outside the gene matches: 4. CDR1 MNHNS and CDR2 SASEGT come from the germline V gene. In DNA, the CDR3 is TGTGCCAGCAGTGAGACAGGGGTCGGCGAGCAGTACTTC. Amino acids: CASSETGVGEQYF.

The genes are TRBV6-5 and TRBJ1-2; 8 bases match TRBD1. Losses at the gene ends were 3 bases for V and 8 bases for J; bases not matched to a gene: 8. Germline V gives CDR1 MNHEY, CDR2 SVGAGI. This CDR3 contains 14 residues. CDR3: CASSYSQGAGGYTF. For the CDR3, the DNA is TGTGCCAGCAGTTATTCCCAGGGGGCAGGGGGCTACACCTTC.

The gene calls are TRBV19 and TRBJ1-1, with D perhaps matching TRBD1 (6 bases). Per germline, CDR1 LNHDA and CDR2 SQIVND (reference sequence). The V end was cut by 6 bases, the J end by 3 bases, with 11 bases between. The CDR3 extends over 13 amino acids. The DNA of the CDR3 is TGTGCCAGTAGGGGGGGGACACACACTGAAGCTTTCTTT. Residues: CASRGGTHTEAFF.

The CDR3 is CASSSSKGEAFF. In nucleotides, the CDR3 is TGTGCCAGCAGCTCAAGTAAGGGTGAAGCTTTCTTT. This chain links TRBV11-2 with TRBJ1-1; no clear D. This CDR3 is built from 12 residues. Trimming cost V 4 bases and J 7 bases, with 10 bases left between them. Germline CDR1 SGHAT, CDR2 FQNNGV.

The rearrangement uses TRBV6-2 or TRBV6-3 and TRBJ2-3; 7 nucleotides align to TRBD2. The germline CDR1 and CDR2 sequences are MNHEY and SVGEGT. The CDR3 consists of 15 residues. J gave up 1 base and V 2 bases, and 3 bases lay outside the gene matches. CDR3 nucleotide sequence: TGTGCCAGCAGTTACCCGAGCGGGGGCACAGATACGCAGTATTTT. Encoded protein: CASSYPSGGTDTQYF.

This clonotype was counted a few times. The J gene is TRBJ2-5, the V gene TRBV7-6; the D gene is possibly TRBD1 (6 bases). CDR3 length: 16 amino acids. Germline CDR1 SGHVS, CDR2 FNYEAQ. The V end was cut by 2 bases, the J end by 5 bases, with 18 bases between. In DNA form, the CDR3 reads TGTGCCAGCAGCTTAAAGGCGGCAGGGGTTGGTGAGACCCAGTACTTC. Translating gives CASSLKAAGVGETQYF.

The rearrangement uses TRBV6-5 and TRBJ2-3; TRBD1 matches 8 bases. The V gene end was trimmed by 0 bases and the J gene end by 1 base; junction bases not matched to a gene: 3. There are 16 residues in the CDR3. Germline values: CDR1 MNHEY, CDR2 SVGAGI. The CDR3 spells CASSYSPGQGTDTQYF. CDR3 in DNA: TGTGCCAGCAGTTACTCTCCGGGACAGGGCACAGATACGCAGTATTTT.

This clonotype came up many times. The junction differs from germline at one of its ends, possibly a read error. The chain combines TRBV7-2 with TRBJ2-2; the match to TRBD1 covers 8 bases. The germline V gene encodes CDR1 SGHTA and CDR2 FQGNSA. The CDR3 consists of 13 residues. The CDR3 loop reads CACRGPHTGELFF. CDR3 bases: TGTGCCTGCAGGGGGCCGCACACCGGGGAGCTGTTTTTT.

The CDR3 protein is CASSYWTSGGGGEQFF. DNA for the CDR3: TGTGCCAGCAGCTATTGGACTAGCGGGGGGGGAGGTGAGCAGTTCTTC. The chain links TRBV11-2 to TRBJ2-1; 15 bases are a match to TRBD2. Germline-derived CDR1 and CDR2 are SGHAT and FQNNGV. This CDR3 has 16 residues. With 4 bases clipped from V and 9 bases from J, the junction kept 7 bases outside the gene matches.